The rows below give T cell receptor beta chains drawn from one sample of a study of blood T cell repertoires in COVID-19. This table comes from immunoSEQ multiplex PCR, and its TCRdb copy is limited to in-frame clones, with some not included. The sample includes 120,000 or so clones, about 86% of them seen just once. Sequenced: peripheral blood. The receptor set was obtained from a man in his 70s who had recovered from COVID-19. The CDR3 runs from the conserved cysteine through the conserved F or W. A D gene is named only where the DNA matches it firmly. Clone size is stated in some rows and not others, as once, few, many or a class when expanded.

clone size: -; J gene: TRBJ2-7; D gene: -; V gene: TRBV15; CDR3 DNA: TGTGCCACCAGCAGAGGGTCCGGGGGATCCTACGAGCAGTACTTC; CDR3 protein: CATSRGSGGSYEQYF
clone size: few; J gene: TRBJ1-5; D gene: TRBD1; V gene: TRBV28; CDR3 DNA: TGTGCCAGCAGGGACAGGGGGTTCCGGGGCAATCAGCCCCAGCATTTT; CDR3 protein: CASRDRGFRGNQPQHF
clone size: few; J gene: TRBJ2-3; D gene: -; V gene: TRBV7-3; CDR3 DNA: TGTGCCAGCAGCTTAGGGGTCTCAGCGGGTACAGATACGCAGTATTTT; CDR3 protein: CASSLGVSAGTDTQYF
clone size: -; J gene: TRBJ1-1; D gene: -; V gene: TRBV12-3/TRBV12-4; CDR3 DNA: TGTGCCAGCACCCCCACGGGAGCAACCGAAGCTTTCTTT; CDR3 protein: CASTPTGATEAFF
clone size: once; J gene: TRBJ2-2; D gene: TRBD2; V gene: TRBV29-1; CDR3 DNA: TGCAGCGTCGCGGGACTAGCGGCCGGGGAGCTGTTTTTT; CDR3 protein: CSVAGLAAGELFF
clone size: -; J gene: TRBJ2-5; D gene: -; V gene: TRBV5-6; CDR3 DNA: TGTGCCAGCAGCTTAGGACAAGAAGAGACCCAGTACTTC; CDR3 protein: CASSLGQEETQYF
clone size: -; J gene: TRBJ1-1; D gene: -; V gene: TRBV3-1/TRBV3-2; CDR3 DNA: TGTGCCAGCAGCCAAGGGGTAGCGGACACTGAAGCTTTCTTT; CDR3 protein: CASSQGVADTEAFF
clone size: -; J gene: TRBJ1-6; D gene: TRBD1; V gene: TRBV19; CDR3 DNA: TGTGCCAGTAGTCCACGGACAGGGGGCCTTTCACCCCTCCACTTT; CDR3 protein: CASSPRTGGLSPLHF
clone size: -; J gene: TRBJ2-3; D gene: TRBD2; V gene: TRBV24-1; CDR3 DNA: TGTGCCACCAGCGACACTAGCGGGAGCCTCACAGATACGCAGTATTTT; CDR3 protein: CATSDTSGSLTDTQYF
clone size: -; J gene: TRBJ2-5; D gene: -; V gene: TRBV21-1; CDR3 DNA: TGTGCAAGGCCCGGGAACCCGCGGGAGACCCAGTACTTC; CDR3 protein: CARPGNPRETQYF
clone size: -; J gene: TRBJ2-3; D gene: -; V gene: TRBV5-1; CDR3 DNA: TGCGCCAGCAGCTCGCTCCCGGGACATCGAACAGATACGCAGTATTTT; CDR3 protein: CASSSLPGHRTDTQYF
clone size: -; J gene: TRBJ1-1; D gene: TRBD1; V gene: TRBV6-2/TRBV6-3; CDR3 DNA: TGTGCCAGCAGTTACGGGGGGACAGGGAGGACTGAAGCTTTCTTT; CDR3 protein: CASSYGGTGRTEAFF
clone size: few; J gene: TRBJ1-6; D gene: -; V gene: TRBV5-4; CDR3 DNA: TGTGCCAGCAGCTCCCCGGGTTCACCCCTCCACTTT; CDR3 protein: CASSSPGSPLHF
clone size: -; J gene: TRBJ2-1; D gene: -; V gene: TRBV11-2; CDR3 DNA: TGTGCCAGCAGCTTAGGAACGGGGGGCAGGAATGAGCAGTTCTTC; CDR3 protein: CASSLGTGGRNEQFF
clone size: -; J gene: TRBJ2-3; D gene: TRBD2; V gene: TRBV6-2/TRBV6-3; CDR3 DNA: TGTGCCAGCAGCTCCGGTAGTAGCGGGATGTTAGTTACGCAGTATTTT; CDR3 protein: CASSSGSSGMLVTQYF
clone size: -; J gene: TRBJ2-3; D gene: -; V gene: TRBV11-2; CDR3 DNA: TGTGCCAGCAGCTTAGATTTGGACACTGGCACAGATACGCAGTATTTT; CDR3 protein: CASSLDLDTGTDTQYF
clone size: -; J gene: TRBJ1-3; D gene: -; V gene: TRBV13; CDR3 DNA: TGTGCCAGCAGCTTTAGGGGAGGAAACACCATATATTTT; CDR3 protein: CASSFRGGNTIYF
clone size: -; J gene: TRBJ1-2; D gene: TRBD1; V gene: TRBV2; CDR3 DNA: TGTGCCAGCAGTGAACACAGACAGGGGGCGTCTGGCTACACCTTC; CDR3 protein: CASSEHRQGASGYTF
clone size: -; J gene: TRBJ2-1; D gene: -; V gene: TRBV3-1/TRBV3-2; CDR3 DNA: TGTGCCAGCAGCTCAGGGGGGAGCTCCTACAATGAGCAGTTCTTC; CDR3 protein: CASSSGGSSYNEQFF
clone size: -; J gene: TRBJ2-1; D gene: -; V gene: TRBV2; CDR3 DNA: TGTGCCAGCAGACCACCCGGGAGTAGTGAGCAGTTCTTC; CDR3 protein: CASRPPGSSEQFF
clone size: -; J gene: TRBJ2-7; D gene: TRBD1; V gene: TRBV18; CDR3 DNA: TGTGCCAGCTCACGCGGGACAGGGAAGGACGAGCAGTACTTC; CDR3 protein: CASSRGTGKDEQYF
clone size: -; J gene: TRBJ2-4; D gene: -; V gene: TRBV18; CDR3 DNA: TGTGCCAGCTCACCTCAGTCAGGTTCGACAGCGGCCAAAAACATTCAGTACTTC; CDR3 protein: CASSPQSGSTAAKNIQYF
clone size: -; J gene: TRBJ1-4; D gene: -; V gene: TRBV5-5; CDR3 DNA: TGTGCCAGCAGTCGCGCCGTTGGTAATGAAAAACTGTTTTTT; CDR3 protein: CASSRAVGNEKLFF
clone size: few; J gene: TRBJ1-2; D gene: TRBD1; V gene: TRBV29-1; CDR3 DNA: TGCAGCGTTGAATGGGGGACAGGCCGTGGCTACACCTTC; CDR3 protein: CSVEWGTGRGYTF
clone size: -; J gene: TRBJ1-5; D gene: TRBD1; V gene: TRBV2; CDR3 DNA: TGTGCCAGCAGTGAGACAGGGGAGGATCAGCCCCAGCATTTT; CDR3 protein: CASSETGEDQPQHF
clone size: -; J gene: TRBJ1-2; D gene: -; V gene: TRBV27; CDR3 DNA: TGTGCCAGCAGTTCCCAACCCGGACACGGGTTCGTTGGCTTC; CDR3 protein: CASSSQPGHGFVGF
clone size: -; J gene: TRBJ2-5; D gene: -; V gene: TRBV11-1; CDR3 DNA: TGTGCCAGCAGCTTGATTTCCGTGGAGGGGCAAGAGACCCAGTACTTC; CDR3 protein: CASSLISVEGQETQYF
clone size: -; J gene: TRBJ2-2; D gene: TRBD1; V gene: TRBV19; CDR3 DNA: TGTGCCAGTAAGGGGGCTGGGTCCACCGGGGAGCTGTTTTTT; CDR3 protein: CASKGAGSTGELFF
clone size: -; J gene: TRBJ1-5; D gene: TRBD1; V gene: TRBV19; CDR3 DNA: TGTGCCAGTAGTTTGGGACAGGGCCCCAATCAGCCCCAGCATTTT; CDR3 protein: CASSLGQGPNQPQHF
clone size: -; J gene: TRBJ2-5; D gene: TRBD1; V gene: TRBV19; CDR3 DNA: TGTGCCAGTAGTAACAGGGGAGAGGGAGAGACCCAGTACTTC; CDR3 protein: CASSNRGEGETQYF
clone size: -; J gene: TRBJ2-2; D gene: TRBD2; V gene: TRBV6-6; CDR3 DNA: TGTGCCAGCAGTCCCCTCGGGAGGGAAGGTTCCGGGGAGCTGTTTTTT; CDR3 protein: CASSPLGREGSGELFF
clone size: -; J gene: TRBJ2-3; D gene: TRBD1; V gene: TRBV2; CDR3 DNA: TGTGCCAGCAGTGGGACAGGGGGCGCAAATACGCAGTATTTT; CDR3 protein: CASSGTGGANTQYF